Sequencing of this T cell receptor beta chain was carried out in a study of cytomegalovirus exposure and HLA in healthy donors. In nominal health when sampled, donors likely had unrecorded immune exposures nonetheless. This CDR3 spans 17 amino acids. CDR1 and CDR2 from the germline V gene are LGHNA and YNFKEQ. J was trimmed by 3 bases and V by 3 bases; bases with no gene match: 10. With 60 Vbeta and 13 Jbeta primers, the PCR was carried out. Libraries were prepared by immunoSEQ multiplex PCR; TCRdb keeps only in-frame clonotypes and omits some of them. The repertoire holds roughly 120,000 clones, with approximately 85% as singletons.

Sequencing was performed on PBMCs. The V gene is TRBV4-2, the J gene TRBJ2-1; the match to TRBD1 covers 8 bases. The origin of this receptor is a male donor in good health and CMV-seropositive. CDR3 sequence: CASSQTGAKGFYNEQFF. The CDR3 region has the DNA TGTGCCAGCAGCCAGACAGGGGCCAAAGGGTTCTACAATGAGCAGTTCTTC.